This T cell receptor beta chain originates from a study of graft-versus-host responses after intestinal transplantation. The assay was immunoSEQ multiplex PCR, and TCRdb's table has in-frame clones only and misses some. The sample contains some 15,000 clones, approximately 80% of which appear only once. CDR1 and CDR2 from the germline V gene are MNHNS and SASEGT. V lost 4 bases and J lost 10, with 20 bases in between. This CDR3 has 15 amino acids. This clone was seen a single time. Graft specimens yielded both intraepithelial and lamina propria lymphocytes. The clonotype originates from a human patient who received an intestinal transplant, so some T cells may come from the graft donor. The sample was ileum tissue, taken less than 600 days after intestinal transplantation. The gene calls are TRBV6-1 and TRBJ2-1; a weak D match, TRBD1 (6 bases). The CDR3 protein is CASSARRDILGEQFF. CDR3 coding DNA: TGTGCCAGCAGTGCCCGAAGGGACATCCTAGGAGAGCAGTTCTTC.